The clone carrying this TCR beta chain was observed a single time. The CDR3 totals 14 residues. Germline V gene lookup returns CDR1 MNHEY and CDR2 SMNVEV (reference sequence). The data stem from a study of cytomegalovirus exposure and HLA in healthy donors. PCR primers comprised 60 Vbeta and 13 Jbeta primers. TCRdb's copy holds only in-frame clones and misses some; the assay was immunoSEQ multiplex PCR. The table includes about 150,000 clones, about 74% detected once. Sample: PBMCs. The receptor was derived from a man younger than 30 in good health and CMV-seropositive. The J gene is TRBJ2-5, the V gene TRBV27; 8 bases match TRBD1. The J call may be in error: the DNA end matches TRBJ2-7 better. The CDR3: CASSIARGQYEQYF. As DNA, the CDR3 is TGTGCCAGCAGTATAGCCAGGGGGCAATACGAGCAGTACTTC.